This entry concerns a single TCR beta chain. It has no known antigen specificity. Per-base quality was not reported, and no clone a single base away is much larger than it. Taken with the paper, the label for time point translates to: baseline before first vaccination. The vaccinee samples were drawn from two UK trials, COV001 and COV002, one of which was a single-blind randomized controlled phase 2/3 trial testing AZD1222 (ChAdOx1 nCoV-19) in healthy adults. For TCRbeta chain sequencing, PBMC samples were collected from trial participants at day 0 and at day 28 after the second dose. The germline V gene (reference sequence) provides CDR1 SGHNT and CDR2 YYREEE. There are 15 amino acids in the CDR3, from cysteine to phenylalanine inclusive. The DNA shown is the 45-base CDR3, in frame from base 1. For this chain, trimming is 1 base at the V end and 4 bases at the J end, and the number of junction bases without a gene match is 4.

This sample was included in a study of T cell responses to AZD1222 COVID-19 vaccine (dated by TCRdb to 2020 to 2022). For context, the study as a whole: AZD1222 recipients given second doses at about 4 weeks or at about 12 weeks were pooled, since spike-specific TCR depth and breadth were not found to differ between the two schedules. Trial participants were enrolled into age subgroups of 18-55, 56-69 and 70-plus years, which contained about 150, 27 and 61 TCR-sequenced participants, respectively. TCR sequencing was performed for 230 to 250 trial participants, of whom around 210 were given two doses of AZD1222 and around 26 were given two doses of MenACWY control vaccine. Here is what the overall study found, with its caveats: Most participants were white British and females outnumbered males, and the authors suggested that clonal diversity may have been underestimated. CD4 TCRs associated with the vaccine covered the entire spike protein, and the dominant responses were in regions 160-218 and 743-854. Because no day 14 peak-response samples were available, the repertoires could be characterized only after the peak T cell response. Nearly half of unique spike-specific TCRs reportedly recognized epitopes outside regions mutated in the B.1.351 and B.1.1.7 variants. A significant rise in spike-specific TCR breadth and depth was observed after two AZD1222 doses relative to day 0 and relative to MenACWY recipients. The 56-69-year group was small, and its depth increase did not reach significance, likely because of low power. Conclusions about previously exposed vaccinees are limited, since just a handful of AZD1222 recipients were seropositive for SARS-CoV-2 at baseline.

The CDR3 regions of human TCRbeta chains were analyzed by immunosequencing. In the original analysis: Repertoire TCRs were matched against a reference library of SARS-CoV-2-specific TCRs generated with the MIRA antigen-specificity platform. Breadth was defined as the fraction of unique TCRs that were SARS-CoV-2-associated, and depth was defined as the fraction of total T cells that were SARS-CoV-2-associated. Using the MIRA data, each spike-specific TCR was mapped to the spike region that the TCR reacts to and placed in a CD4 or CD8 class. Log10-transformed breadth and depth values were compared by one-way ANOVA with Sidak's multiple comparisons tests. TCRdb's version of the immuneACCESS table is confined to in-frame rearrangements and falls short of the full clone set. An unresolved V gene accounts for under half of the shortfall where checked; the remainder is of unknown origin. V, J and clone size are taken as reported in that table, and D and trimming were inferred from the DNA itself. This sample has 110,000 to 150,000 clones in its table, and roughly 91% of those were observed once. The ten most abundant clones make up over 7.5% of the sample.

This receptor was taken from an adult in good health. The input for sequencing was peripheral blood, taken on day 0 of AZD1222 vaccination. This chain joins TRBV5-4 to TRBJ2-1; 8 central bases correspond to TRBD1. The DNA sequence is as follows: TGTGCCAGCAGCTTGCGGGACAGGACATACAATGAGCAGTTCTTC. Translated, it reads CASSLRDRTYNEQFF.